These T cell receptor beta chains were read from a single sample in a study of T cells after yellow fever vaccination. TCRdb reanalysed the 5' RACE reads using MiXCR and keeps one entry per CDR3 protein. The repertoire includes a few hundred thousand distinct CDR3 sequences, roughly 7.2% of them detected once, and approximately 0.87% sits in the top ten. The sample in question was CD4+ T cells sorted from PBMCs, obtained 15 days after the yellow fever booster vaccination. All receptors derive from a man aged 25 to 45 who received the YFV17D yellow fever vaccine. Each CDR3 is given without its conserved first and last residue. Fields, in order: J gene, V gene, D gene, clone size, CDR3 protein. A D gene is named only where the DNA matches it firmly. Clone sizes are given selectively: once, few, many, or a class where the clone is expanded.

J: TRBJ2-7
V: TRBV12-3/TRBV12-4
D: -
size: -
CDR3: ASTSSKTGSYEQY

J: TRBJ2-7
V: TRBV7-2
D: TRBD1
size: -
CDR3: ASSTRTGPYEQY

J: TRBJ2-1
V: TRBV29-1
D: -
size: -
CDR3: SVDLSAGPQF

J: TRBJ2-1
V: TRBV20-1
D: TRBD2
size: few
CDR3: SASRVAGALEQF

J: TRBJ2-1
V: TRBV4-2
D: -
size: few
CDR3: ASSQQVLAELGEQF

J: TRBJ1-1
V: TRBV4-1
D: -
size: many
CDR3: ASSQPPASGKNTEAF

J: TRBJ1-6
V: TRBV5-1
D: TRBD1
size: few
CDR3: ASSFGDRVNSPLH

J: TRBJ1-1
V: TRBV20-1
D: -
size: -
CDR3: SARGHLMNTEAF

J: TRBJ1-5
V: TRBV20-1
D: TRBD1
size: -
CDR3: SAQPGTGISGPQH

J: TRBJ2-5
V: TRBV6-2/TRBV6-3
D: -
size: -
CDR3: ASSYLGQGKETQY

J: TRBJ2-1
V: TRBV24-1
D: TRBD1
size: -
CDR3: ATSDPGGKSSYNEQF

J: TRBJ2-7
V: TRBV20-1
D: -
size: -
CDR3: SAQLGGANEQY

J: TRBJ2-2
V: TRBV20-1
D: -
size: -
CDR3: SARDVGAGELF

J: TRBJ2-2
V: TRBV6-5
D: -
size: many
CDR3: ASSYEVNTGELF

J: TRBJ2-1
V: TRBV11-2
D: TRBD2
size: few
CDR3: ASSSILSGTSSNEQF

J: TRBJ1-5
V: TRBV6-5
D: -
size: -
CDR3: ASRYPPGALGSNQPQH

J: TRBJ1-4
V: TRBV12-3/TRBV12-4
D: TRBD1
size: -
CDR3: ASGTNRGRKEKLF

J: TRBJ2-7
V: TRBV7-3
D: -
size: few
CDR3: ASSFLKSSEQY

J: TRBJ1-1
V: TRBV12-3/TRBV12-4
D: -
size: once
CDR3: ASSLASVGNTKAF

J: TRBJ2-7
V: TRBV10-2
D: TRBD1
size: -
CDR3: ASRGTATVYEQY

J: TRBJ1-6
V: TRBV20-1
D: TRBD1
size: -
CDR3: SAAGTGGNSPLH

J: TRBJ2-1
V: TRBV2
D: -
size: many
CDR3: ASVTRPPNEQF

J: TRBJ2-2
V: TRBV7-7
D: -
size: -
CDR3: ASSSLRTGELF

J: TRBJ2-2
V: TRBV2
D: -
size: many
CDR3: ASSVGRTGELF

J: TRBJ2-1
V: TRBV7-8
D: TRBD2
size: many
CDR3: ASSLRLAGVSEQF

J: TRBJ2-7
V: TRBV27
D: -
size: few
CDR3: ASRRPAAHQSYEQY

J: TRBJ2-1
V: TRBV29-1
D: TRBD1
size: many
CDR3: SVEGGQGASEQF

J: TRBJ2-6
V: TRBV5-1
D: -
size: many
CDR3: ASSLQGSGANVLT

J: TRBJ1-4
V: TRBV7-9
D: -
size: -
CDR3: ASSESRGSEKLF

J: TRBJ2-3
V: TRBV28
D: TRBD2
size: few
CDR3: ASSPAGLAGVNTQY

J: TRBJ2-1
V: TRBV14
D: -
size: once
CDR3: ASSHLEARAVNEQF

J: TRBJ2-7
V: TRBV20-1
D: -
size: few
CDR3: SARRGGYEQY

J: TRBJ2-4
V: TRBV7-2
D: TRBD2
size: -
CDR3: ASSASGRMNIQY

J: TRBJ2-2
V: TRBV3-1
D: -
size: few
CDR3: ASKDTLNTGELF

J: TRBJ2-3
V: TRBV20-1
D: TRBD2
size: many
CDR3: SARGASGSTDTQY

J: -
V: TRBV7-2
D: -
size: -
CDR3: ASSFLQGSELF

J: TRBJ2-1
V: TRBV7-2
D: TRBD1
size: few
CDR3: AILGGTGFYNEQF

J: TRBJ2-2
V: TRBV12-3/TRBV12-4
D: -
size: -
CDR3: ASTRRVGGTGELF

J: TRBJ2-5
V: TRBV7-2
D: TRBD1
size: many
CDR3: ASSLDRGQETQY

J: TRBJ2-3
V: TRBV5-1
D: -
size: many
CDR3: ASSLGTVDTQY

J: TRBJ2-3
V: TRBV20-1
D: TRBD2
size: many
CDR3: SAPIAGADTQY

J: TRBJ2-2
V: TRBV6-2/TRBV6-3
D: -
size: many
CDR3: ASSQQKNANTGELF

J: TRBJ2-5
V: TRBV9
D: -
size: few
CDR3: ASSPHEETQY

J: TRBJ1-1
V: TRBV3-1
D: -
size: -
CDR3: ASSPDWDTEAF